The clone carrying this T cell receptor (beta chain) was seen only once. This table comes from immunoSEQ multiplex PCR, and its TCRdb copy is limited to in-frame clones, with some not included. Of under 55,000 clones listed, over 80% are singletons. The germline V and J ends were trimmed by 2 bases and 5 bases, with 12 bases remaining between them. Germline-derived CDR1 and CDR2 are GTSNPN and SVGIG (reference sequence). The CDR3 spans 13 residues. The data stem from a study of blood T cell repertoires in COVID-19. Background on the study: Spain, Italy and the United States supplied samples that represented acute and convalescent COVID-19.

J is TRBJ1-1 and V is TRBV30; no definite D call. The receptor's source is a woman older than 75 with COVID-19, enrolled during active disease. The sample taken for sequencing was peripheral blood. The CDR3 region is CAWSTTGGTEAFF. The CDR3 region has the DNA TGTGCCTGGAGTACAACCGGAGGGACTGAAGCTTTCTTT.